This T cell receptor beta chain was sequenced during a study of T cell responses to AZD1222 COVID-19 vaccine. Sequencing was performed with immunoSEQ multiplex PCR; in TCRdb, only in-frame clones are kept and a portion is missing. The table records around 190,000 clones, approximately 86% of them present only once. The CDR3 sequence is 11 residues long. Trimming removed 3 bases at V and 4 bases at J, with 2 bases between. Sequenced here: peripheral blood, sampled 28 days after the second AZD1222 dose. This TCR came from an adult who received the AZD1222 COVID-19 vaccine. The chain uses TRBV12-3 or TRBV12-4 and TRBJ2-3; D call uncertain. CDR3: CASSFPDTQYF. CDR3 sequence (DNA): TGTGCCAGCAGTTTTCCAGATACGCAGTATTTT.